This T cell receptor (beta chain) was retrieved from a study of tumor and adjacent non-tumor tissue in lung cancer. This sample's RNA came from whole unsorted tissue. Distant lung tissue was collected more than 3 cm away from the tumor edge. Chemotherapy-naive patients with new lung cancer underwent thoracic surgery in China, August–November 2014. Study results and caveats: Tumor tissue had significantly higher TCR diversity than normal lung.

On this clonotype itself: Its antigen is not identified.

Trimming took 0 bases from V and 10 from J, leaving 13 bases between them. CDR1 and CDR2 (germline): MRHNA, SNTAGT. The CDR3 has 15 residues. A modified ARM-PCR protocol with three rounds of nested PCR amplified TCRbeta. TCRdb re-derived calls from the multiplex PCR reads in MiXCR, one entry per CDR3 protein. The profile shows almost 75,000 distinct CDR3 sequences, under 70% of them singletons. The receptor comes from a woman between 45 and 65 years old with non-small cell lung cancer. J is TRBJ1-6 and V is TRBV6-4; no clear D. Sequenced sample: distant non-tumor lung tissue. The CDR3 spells CASSDSGPVSSPLHF. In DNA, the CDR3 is TGTGCCAGCAGTGACTCAGGGCCGGTCAGCTCACCCCTCCACTTT.